These T cell receptor beta chains were read from a single sample in a study of HIV-infected children after antiretroviral therapy interruption. TCRdb re-called the 3' RACE reads through MiXCR, storing one row per CDR3 protein. Of approximately 95,000 distinct CDR3 sequences listed, under 8% are singletons. The material sequenced was CD45RA+ CD4+ T cells from PBMCs, pooled from several time points, taken from a donor given antiretroviral therapy, either interrupted or continuous. The source of these receptors is a pool of human donors with HIV. The CDR3 runs from the conserved cysteine through the conserved F or W. A D gene is named only where the DNA matches it firmly. Not all rows give a size; the values are once, few, many and, for expanded clones, a class.

TRBV6-5	many	TRBD1	TRBJ2-2	TGTGCCAGCAGCACGACAGGGGGGGCCGGGGAGCTGTTTTTT	CASSTTGGAGELFF
TRBV14	many	.	TRBJ2-4	TGTGCCAGCAGCCAGCTTGCCGGGGAAAACATTCAGTACTTC	CASSQLAGENIQYF
TRBV3-1	few	.	TRBJ2-7	TGTGCCAGCAGCCCCTTTTCCGGGACGGAGGTCGAGCAGTACTTC	CASSPFSGTEVEQYF
TRBV28	many	.	TRBJ2-7	TGTGCCAGCAGTTTAATCGACTGGGAGCAGTACTTC	CASSLIDWEQYF
TRBV19	many	.	TRBJ1-5	TGTGCCAGTGGGGACATCCTGCGGAGGTTGGGCAATCAGCCCCAGCATTTT	CASGDILRRLGNQPQHF
TRBV6-5	few	.	TRBJ2-3	TGTGCCAGCAGTTTTCGACAGGAATCAGATACGCAGTATTTT	CASSFRQESDTQYF
TRBV7-2	many	TRBD2	TRBJ2-7	TGTGCCAGCAGCCCGCGAGGGACTAGCGGGGGGGTGGAGGAGCAGTACTTC	CASSPRGTSGGVEEQYF
TRBV7-3	many	.	TRBJ1-5	TGTGCCAGCGTCAAGTCGGACTATACAGGAAAATACAATCAGCCCCAGCATTTT	CASVKSDYTGKYNQPQHF
TRBV3-1	many	TRBD2	TRBJ2-1	TGTGCCAGCAGCTCCCGAGCGGGATCCTCCTACAATGAGCAGTTCTTC	CASSSRAGSSYNEQFF
TRBV5-4	many	TRBD1	TRBJ2-3	TGTGCCAGCAGCGCGCCGGGACAGAAGAACACAGATACGCAGTATTTT	CASSAPGQKNTDTQYF
TRBV20-1	many	.	TRBJ2-2	TGCAGTGCTAGGGGTCCAGCCCCAAACACCGGGGAGCTGTTTTTT	CSARGPAPNTGELFF
TRBV6-6	many	.	TRBJ1-1	TGTGCCAGCAGCCACGTTAACACTGAAGCTTTCTTT	CASSHVNTEAFF
TRBV7-8	many	.	TRBJ1-1	TGTGCCAGCAGCTCCACCCGGGGCACTGAAGCTTTCTTT	CASSSTRGTEAFF
TRBV18	.	.	TRBJ2-2	TGTGCCAGCTCACCAATTGACCGGAACACCGGGGAGCTGTTTTTT	CASSPIDRNTGELFF
TRBV5-1	many	.	TRBJ1-1	TGCGCCACCCGACCGGGACGCGGAACGGAAGCTTTCTTT	CATRPGRGTEAFF
TRBV3-1	many	.	TRBJ2-1	TGTGCCAGCAGCCAAGAACTCCAGAGGGGGGCGTACAATGAGCAGTTCTTC	CASSQELQRGAYNEQFF
TRBV11-2	many	.	TRBJ2-7	TGTGCCAGCAGCTTAGAGCAGGGCAGTTCCTACGAGCAGTACTTC	CASSLEQGSSYEQYF
TRBV2	many	.	TRBJ2-7	TGTGCCAGCAGAGACCAGGGACGCCACGAGCAGTACTTC	CASRDQGRHEQYF
TRBV28	many	.	TRBJ1-6	TGTGCCAGCAGGGGCGGGAGCTCCTATAATTCACCCCTCCACTTT	CASRGGSSYNSPLHF
TRBV4-2	.	.	TRBJ2-3	TGTGCCAGCAGCACAACCGCCAGGCTAGCGAACGGGGCAGATACGCAGTATTTT	CASSTTARLANGADTQYF
TRBV5-1	.	TRBD2	TRBJ2-1	TGCGCCAGCAGCTTGGTCGTGACTAGCGACTACAATGAGCAGTTCTTC	CASSLVVTSDYNEQFF
TRBV11-2	few	.	TRBJ2-1	TGTGCCAGCAGCCTATTCGGTCCGAATGAGCAGTTCTTC	CASSLFGPNEQFF
TRBV2	few	.	TRBJ2-1	TGTGCCAGCAGTGACCGGGACACCAGCACTAATGAGCAGTTCTTC	CASSDRDTSTNEQFF
TRBV20-1	many	.	TRBJ2-1	TGCAGTGCTAGAGATTGGGAGGAGCAGTTCTTC	CSARDWEEQFF
TRBV4-2	many	TRBD1	TRBJ2-7	TGTGCCAGCAGCCAAGGGGACAGGGGTCACTCCTACGAGCAGTACTTC	CASSQGDRGHSYEQYF
TRBV3-1	few	.	TRBJ1-2	TGTGCCAGCAGCCTCGGGGATACGGGAGACTTTGGCTACACCTTC	CASSLGDTGDFGYTF
TRBV3-1	few	.	TRBJ1-2	TGTGCCAGCAGCGTACAGGGAGGGAATGGCTACACCTTC	CASSVQGGNGYTF
TRBV6-6	many	TRBD1	TRBJ1-2	TGTGCCAGCAAACAGGGACAGAACTATGGCTACACCTTC	CASKQGQNYGYTF
TRBV24-1	many	.	TRBJ2-3	TGTGCCACCAGTGATGGCGCCACAGATACGCAGTATTTT	CATSDGATDTQYF
TRBV4-2	.	.	TRBJ1-6	TGTGCCAGCAGCCAAGATTGGCGCTCCTATAATTCACCCCTCCACTTT	CASSQDWRSYNSPLHF
TRBV20-1	many	TRBD2	TRBJ2-2	TGCAGTGCTAGAGATCTCCGGGGGGGGGCCGACACCGGGGAGCTGTTTTTT	CSARDLRGGADTGELFF
TRBV5-1	many	TRBD1	TRBJ1-1	TGCGCCAGCAGCCGGACAGGACCTATGAACACTGAAGCTTTCTTT	CASSRTGPMNTEAFF
TRBV23-1	many	.	TRBJ1-1	TGCGCCAGCAGTCAATCCGACAGAACCTGGACTGAAGCTTTCTTT	CASSQSDRTWTEAFF
TRBV19	.	.	TRBJ2-7	TGTGCCAGTAGTCAAGGGGTCTCCTACGAGCAGTACTTC	CASSQGVSYEQYF
TRBV11-3	few	.	TRBJ2-7	TGTGCCAGCAGCCGGACCGGGACAAGCTACGAGCAGTACTTC	CASSRTGTSYEQYF
TRBV4-1	many	TRBD1	TRBJ2-7	TGCGCCAGCAGCCCAAACAGGGGATTTTTGTACGAGCAGTACTTC	CASSPNRGFLYEQYF